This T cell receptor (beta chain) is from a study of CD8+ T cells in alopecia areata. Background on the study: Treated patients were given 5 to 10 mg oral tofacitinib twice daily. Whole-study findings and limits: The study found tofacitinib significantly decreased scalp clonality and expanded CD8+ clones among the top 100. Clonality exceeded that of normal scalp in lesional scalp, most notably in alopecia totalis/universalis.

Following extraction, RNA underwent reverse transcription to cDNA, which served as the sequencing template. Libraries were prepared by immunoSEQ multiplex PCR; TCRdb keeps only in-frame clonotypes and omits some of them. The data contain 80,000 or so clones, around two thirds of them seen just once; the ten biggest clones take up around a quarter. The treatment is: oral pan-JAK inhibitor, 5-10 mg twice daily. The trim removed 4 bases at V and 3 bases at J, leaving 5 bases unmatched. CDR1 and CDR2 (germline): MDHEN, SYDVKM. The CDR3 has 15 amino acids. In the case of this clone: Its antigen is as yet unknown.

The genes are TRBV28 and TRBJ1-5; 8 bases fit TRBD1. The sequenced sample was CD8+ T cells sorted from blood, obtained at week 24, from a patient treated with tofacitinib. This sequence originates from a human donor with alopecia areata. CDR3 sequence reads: CASSSGTGDNQPQHF. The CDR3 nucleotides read TGTGCCAGCAGTTCTGGGACAGGTGACAATCAGCCCCAGCATTTT.